These 27 T cell receptor beta chains were sequenced from one sample in a study of vaccination and CD4 T cells after COVID-19 (dated by TCRdb to between 2021 and 2023). The sample's treatment or condition label is to be understood as: roughly ten-day PBMC culture with coronavirus spike peptide pools or control peptides (ViraFEST assay). No antigens are known for them. Library preparation employed PCR. Sequencing was carried out with an Illumina iSeq 100. DNA from cultured CD4+ T cells underwent TCR sequencing with the Oncomine TCR Beta short-read assay at the Johns Hopkins FTIC core. The public reads were reprocessed in TCRdb via fastp at Q25 and MiXCR, keeping in-frame beta chains. Rows are combined by CDR3 protein, so each entry shows the most common genes and DNA. For this sample there are about 21,000 distinct CDR3 sequences; around 62% appear just once. Jointly, the top ten make up approximately 22% of the sample.

Here the sequenced sample was CD4+ T cells from blood, cultured in vitro, taken before SARS-CoV-2 vaccination. All receptors come from a human donor who received a COVID-19 vaccine.

This clonotype has just a few counts. The V call is TRBV7-2, the J call TRBJ1-3; D might be TRBD1 (5 bases). The ends were cut back, 2 bases at V and 4 bases at J, with 12 bases in the middle. The CDR3 sequence is 15 residues long. Germline V gives CDR1 SGHTA, CDR2 FQGNSA. The CDR3 coding sequence is TGTGCCAGCAGCTTAACGGGACGCCAAGGAAACACCATATATTTT. This codes for CASSLTGRQGNTIYF.

This chain uses TRBV20-1 with TRBJ1-2; D gene uncertain. CDR3 length: 11 residues. Germline CDR1 reads DFQATT; CDR2 reads SNEGSKA (reference sequence). V was trimmed by 1 base and J by 8 bases, leaving 8 bases between them. The CDR3 DNA follows: TGCAGTGCTAGAGGCCCGAGGGGCTACACCTTC. It is translated as CSARGPRGYTF.

The chain has TRBV6-1 and TRBJ1-6; 10 bases are shared with TRBD1. V dropped 4 bases and J dropped 7; count of bases not matched to a gene: 4. The germline V gene encodes CDR1 MNHNS and CDR2 SASEGT. The CDR3 is 15 residues long. The CDR3 DNA sequence: TGTGCCAGCAGTGGAGGGACAGGGGACAATTCACCCCTCCACTTT. Protein product: CASSGGTGDNSPLHF.

This clonotype was observed once. This chain uses TRBV6-1 with TRBJ2-3; 11 nucleotides line up with TRBD2. V lost 8 bases and J lost 1; bases outside the gene matches: 5. The CDR3 is 15 amino acids. CDR1 is MNHNS, CDR2 SASEGT, per germline. The CDR3 DNA reads TGTGCCAGCGGGATGACTAGCGGGGGCACAGATACGCAGTATTTT. As protein: CASGMTSGGTDTQYF.

The CDR3 DNA reads as TGTGCCAGCAGTTACTCGCCGGTGGGTCAGACCGGGGAGCTGTTTTTT. This gives the protein CASSYSPVGQTGELFF. The chain links TRBV6-5 to TRBJ2-2; no reliable D call. The germline V and J ends were trimmed by 0 bases and 5 bases, with 13 bases remaining between them. The CDR3 covers 16 residues. The germline V gene encodes CDR1 MNHEY and CDR2 SVGAGI.

The chain employs TRBV6-5 and TRBJ1-2; D call uncertain. The germline V gene has CDR1 MNHEY and CDR2 SVGAGI. CDR3 length: 12 amino acids. Trimming removed 4 bases from V and 6 bases from J, with 9 bases in between. The CDR3 loop reads CASSSPRNGYTF. The DNA for the CDR3 is TGTGCCAGCAGTTCACCCCGCAATGGCTACACCTTC.

V usage is TRBV10-3 and J usage is TRBJ1-1; 9 bases fit TRBD1. The length of the CDR3 is 16 residues. Per the germline V gene, CDR1 is ENHRY and CDR2 is SYGVKD. The trim removed 0 bases at V and 5 bases at J, leaving 7 bases unmatched. The CDR3 here is CAISESRDRVRTEAFF. The DNA for the CDR3 is TGTGCCATCAGTGAGTCCAGGGACAGGGTACGTACTGAAGCTTTCTTT.

This clonotype was counted only a few times. The V call is TRBV6-2 or TRBV6-3, the J call TRBJ1-2, with D possibly TRBD1 on 6 matching bases. V shed 0 bases and J shed 5 bases, with 16 bases lying between them. Per germline, CDR1 MNHEY and CDR2 SVGEGT. This CDR3 region has 16 residues. The DNA for the CDR3 is TGTGCCAGCAGTTACTCGGGACGGGGGCTATTTTATGGCTACACCTTC. Amino acid sequence: CASSYSGRGLFYGYTF.

This clonotype was detected only a few times. The J gene is TRBJ2-2, the V gene TRBV7-3; 8 bases map to TRBD1. Germline V CDR1 and CDR2: SGHTA, FQGTGA. The J segment lost 4 bases and the V segment lost 5 bases, leaving 6 bases of the junction unmatched. The CDR3 is 15 amino acids. As DNA, the CDR3 is TGTGCCAGCAGCGCAACAGGGGGTGCCACCGGGGAGCTGTTTTTT. It codes for CASSATGGATGELFF.

The chain combines TRBV5-4 with TRBJ2-5; 8 bases fit TRBD1. The CDR3 consists of 13 residues. Germline V gene sequence: CDR1 SGHNT, CDR2 YYREEE (reference sequence). J gave up 5 bases and V 5 bases, and 5 bases lay outside the gene matches. In DNA form, the CDR3 reads TGTGCCAGCAGTCCAGGGGGCCGGGAGACCCAGTACTTC. Translation: CASSPGGRETQYF.

This clonotype was detected only a few times. The V gene is TRBV10-3, the J gene TRBJ1-1; D is unresolved. Deletions cut 6 bases from V and 0 bases from J, with 5 bases between. CDR1 is ENHRY, CDR2 SYGVKD, per germline. The CDR3 loop spans 12 amino acids. CDR3 region: CAIRAMNTEAFF. The CDR3 DNA follows: TGTGCCATCAGGGCTATGAACACTGAAGCTTTCTTT.

The V and J genes are TRBV5-4 and TRBJ2-5; D possibly corresponds to TRBD1 (5 bases). There are 13 residues in the CDR3. Trimming took off 3 bases at V and 2 bases at J, with 8 bases between the two ends. Germline V gives CDR1 SGHNT, CDR2 YYREEE (reference sequence). The CDR3 loop reads CASSWRQQETQYF. DNA for the CDR3: TGTGCCAGCAGCTGGAGACAGCAAGAGACCCAGTACTTC. The full variable domain, its missing parts supplied by reference TRBV5-4 and TRBJ2-5, is ETGVTQSPTHLIKTRGQQVTLRCSSQSGHNTVSWYQQALGQGPQFIFQYYREEENGRGNFPPRFSGLQFPNYSSELNVNALELDDSALYLCASSWRQQETQYFGPGTRLLVL.

The CDR3 DNA reads TGTGCCAGCAGCTTAGTCTCGCGCGGGGGGGCCGCTTTCTTC. Translation gives CASSLVSRGGAAFF. This sequence joins TRBV7-6 and TRBJ2-1; 9 bases map to TRBD2. The germline V gene has CDR1 SGHVS and CDR2 FNYEAQ. Germline trimming cut 1 base from V and 16 bases from J; bases unmatched to any gene: 11. CDR3 size: 14 residues.

The DNA of the CDR3 is TGCAGTGCTAGAGGAGGGTTCTCCTACAATGAGCAGTTCTTC. As protein: CSARGGFSYNEQFF. The chain carries TRBV20-1 and TRBJ2-1; perhaps TRBD2 as D (5 bases). The CDR3 runs to 14 residues. Trimming removed 1 base from V and 0 bases from J, with 7 bases in between. In germline, CDR1 is DFQATT, CDR2 SNEGSKA (reference sequence).

This chain joins TRBV15 and TRBJ2-5; D possibly uses TRBD1 or TRBD2 (5 bases each). V was trimmed by 4 bases and J by 6 bases, leaving 9 bases between them. This CDR3 region has 12 residues. Germline V gene sequence: CDR1 LNHNV, CDR2 YYDKDF (reference sequence). The CDR3, as DNA: TGTGCCACCAGCACCGGGACGCAGACCCAGTACTTC. This sequence encodes CATSTGTQTQYF.

The rearrangement uses TRBV20-1 and TRBJ2-5, with D uncertain. V lost 6 bases and J lost 3, with 5 bases in between. This CDR3 is 10 amino acids long. Germline loops: CDR1 DFQATT, CDR2 SNEGSKA (reference sequence). In nucleotides, the CDR3 is TGCAGTGCGCGAAAAGAGACCCAGTACTTC. Amino acids: CSARKETQYF.

The sample holds a few counts of this clonotype. The chain carries TRBV20-1 and TRBJ2-2; D perhaps matches TRBD1 (5 bases). Deletions cut 7 bases from V and 3 bases from J, with 15 bases between. This CDR3 is 14 amino acids long. The germline CDR1 and CDR2 sequences are DFQATT and SNEGSKA (reference sequence). The CDR3 sequence: CSVGPEGDTGELFF. In nucleotides, the CDR3 is TGCAGTGTGGGCCCGGAAGGGGACACCGGGGAGCTGTTTTTT.

This chain connects TRBV5-4 to TRBJ2-2; 12 bases align to TRBD2. Losses at the gene ends were 0 bases for V and 4 bases for J; bases not matched to a gene: 7. Per germline, CDR1 SGHNT and CDR2 YYREEE (reference sequence). This CDR3 region has 18 residues. CDR3 coding DNA: TGTGCCAGCAGCTTGGGGGGACTAGCGGGCCACGGCACCGGGGAGCTGTTTTTT. Translating it yields CASSLGGLAGHGTGELFF.

J is TRBJ1-4 and V is TRBV7-2; 7 bases agree with TRBD1. The CDR3 consists of 17 residues. CDR1 and CDR2 (germline): SGHTA, FQGNSA. V lost 5 bases and J lost 3; bases outside the gene matches: 12. CDR3 sequence (DNA): TGTGCCAGCAGCCTAGGGGGCAGGGAAGGAGCTAATGAAAAACTGTTTTTT. The encoded protein is CASSLGGREGANEKLFF.

The sample holds a few counts of this clonotype. In nucleotides, the CDR3 is TGTGCCAGCAGCCCAGGGTCAGCGGGGGGATTCCTCGGTGGGGAGACCCAGTACTTC. As protein: CASSPGSAGGFLGGETQYF. The chain couples TRBV11-2 to TRBJ2-5, with 9 positions matching TRBD2. This CDR3 spans 19 amino acids. The ends lost 5 bases at V and 5 bases at J; junction bases unmatched: 21. CDR1 is SGHAT, CDR2 FQNNGV, per germline.

This clonotype was seen a few times. V usage is TRBV23-1 and J usage is TRBJ2-5; no firm D call. TRBV23-1 is an open reading frame whose function is uncertain. The V and J ends lost 3 bases and 1 base respectively, with 15 bases between them. The length of the CDR3 is 16 residues. The CDR3 reads CASSHLPSGCQETQYF. CDR3 in DNA: TGCGCCAGCAGTCACCTTCCTTCAGGCTGCCAAGAGACCCAGTACTTC.

This chain connects TRBV30 to TRBJ2-1; D not resolved. Germline CDR1 and CDR2: GTSNPN and SVGIG (reference sequence). The CDR3 extends over 11 amino acids. Trimming stripped 3 bases from V and 9 bases from J, with 9 bases between. The CDR3 region is CAWRQASEQFF. In nucleotides, the CDR3 is TGTGCCTGGAGGCAGGCTTCTGAGCAGTTCTTC.

This clonotype has a handful of counts. The V and J genes are TRBV20-1 and TRBJ1-5, with D uncertain. The CDR3 loop spans 14 amino acids. Germline assignment: CDR1 DFQATT and CDR2 SNEGSKA (reference sequence). V shed 3 bases and J shed 3 bases, with 12 bases lying between them. CDR3 amino acids: CSASSEDINQPQHF. DNA for the CDR3: TGCAGTGCTAGCTCAGAAGACATCAATCAGCCCCAGCATTTT.

Here the CDR3 reads CASSSPTGFGGSYNSPLHF. DNA for the CDR3: TGTGCCAGCAGCTCGCCAACGGGGTTCGGGGGATCCTATAATTCACCCCTCCACTTT. This chain links TRBV7-8 with TRBJ1-6; perhaps TRBD1 as D (5 bases). The CDR3 has 19 amino acids. Germline CDR1 is SGHVS and CDR2 is FQNEAQ. V was cut by 4 bases and J by 1 base, with 20 bases left in between.

This clonotype was counted once. V usage is TRBV21-1 and J usage is TRBJ2-7; the table's D call TRBD1 went unverified against the DNA. TRBV21-1 is given as a pseudogene. The CDR3 has 19 residues. CDR3 bases: TGTGCCAGCAGCAAAGTGGGGGACGGACAGATCGTGAGCTCCTACGAGCAGTACTTC. Protein: CASSKVGDGQIVSSYEQYF.

The chain carries TRBV6-1 and TRBJ1-1; 8 nucleotides match TRBD1. Germline V gives CDR1 MNHNS, CDR2 SASEGT. The V and J ends lost 10 bases and 11 bases, in that order; junction bases with no gene match: 9. The CDR3 consists of 11 residues. CDR3 residues: CAIGQGRNAFF. The CDR3 nucleotides are TGTGCCATAGGACAGGGAAGAAATGCTTTCTTT.

The chain couples TRBV7-2 to TRBJ2-1, with TRBD2 as a possible D gene (5 bases). The V gene lost 1 base and the J gene lost 7 bases, with 14 bases spanning the gap. Germline CDR1 is SGHTA and CDR2 is FQGNSA. The CDR3 is 15 amino acids. This chain's CDR3 is CASSLGLRTPNEQFF. As DNA, the CDR3 is TGTGCCAGCAGCTTAGGTTTAAGGACTCCGAATGAGCAGTTCTTC. Full variable domain (remainder filled in from reference TRBV7-2 and TRBJ2-1): GAGVSQSPSNKVTEKGKDVELRCDPISGHTALYWYRQSLGQGLEFLIYFQGNSAPDKSGLPSDRFSAERTGGSVSTLTIQRTQQEDSAVYLCASSLGLRTPNEQFFGPGTRLTVL.